A single sample gave rise to the 29 T cell receptor beta chains below, sequenced in a study of response to subunit inactivated influenza vaccine. TCRdb used MiXCR to reprocess the RT-PCR reads, holding one entry per CDR3 protein. The data contain more than 450,000 distinct CDR3 sequences, under 9% of them singletons. Sequenced material: PBMCs from blood, taken roughly 24 months after vaccination. All receptors come from a man aged 50 to 69 who received an inactivated influenza vaccine.

This clonotype has just a few counts. This chain joins TRBV27 and TRBJ2-1; TRBD2 matches at 12 bases. The CDR3 is made up of 18 amino acids. With 8 bases clipped from V and 0 bases from J, the junction kept 11 bases outside the gene matches. Per germline, CDR1 MNHEY and CDR2 SMNVEV (reference sequence). CDR3 protein: CASRLAGGPGYSYNEQFF. The CDR3 coding sequence is TGTGCCAGCCGTCTAGCGGGAGGGCCGGGGTACTCCTACAATGAGCAGTTCTTC.

The rearrangement joins TRBV20-1 to TRBJ1-5, with 9 positions matching TRBD1. In germline, CDR1 is DFQATT, CDR2 SNEGSKA (reference sequence). The CDR3 totals 13 residues. V lost 4 bases, J lost 4 bases, and 2 bases stayed unmatched. CDR3 in amino acids: CSANGQGNQPQHF. CDR3 bases: TGCAGTGCTAACGGACAGGGGAATCAGCCCCAGCATTTT.

The CDR3 loop reads CASSSSGLAGEETQYF. The CDR3 region has the DNA TGTGCCAGCAGCTCCTCCGGACTAGCGGGGGAAGAGACCCAGTACTTC. V and J are TRBV7-8 and TRBJ2-5, with TRBD2 matching over 13 bases. V was clipped by 4 bases and J by 3 bases; unmatched bases: 5. This CDR3 is built from 16 residues. Germline V lookup: CDR1 SGHVS, CDR2 FQNEAQ.

Many counts were recorded for this clonotype. V is TRBV12-3 or TRBV12-4 and J is TRBJ2-3; TRBD2 might be the D (5 bases). This CDR3 contains 15 residues. The V and J ends lost 1 base and 5 bases respectively, with 13 bases between them. CDR3 sequence (DNA): TGTGCCAGCAGTTTAGGATTTCACGGGGAAGATACGCAGTATTTT. Residues: CASSLGFHGEDTQYF.

This clonotype occurred many times. CDR3 sequence reads: CASSLQRDWEDETQYF. CDR3 sequence (DNA): TGTGCCAGCAGTTTACAACGGGACTGGGAGGATGAGACCCAGTACTTC. The J gene is TRBJ2-5, the V gene TRBV28; D might be TRBD2 (6 bases). Trimming removed 2 bases at V and 5 bases at J, with 18 bases between. Per germline, CDR1 MDHEN and CDR2 SYDVKM. The CDR3 extends over 16 amino acids.

This clonotype was seen more than once but under ten times. The chain combines TRBV20-1 with TRBJ1-3; D is unresolved. The CDR3 is 13 residues long. Trimming stripped 4 bases from V and 5 bases from J, with 12 bases between. Per the germline V gene, CDR1 is DFQATT and CDR2 is SNEGSKA (reference sequence). The CDR3 DNA reads TGCAGTGCTACGTCGGACTTGCGAAACACCATATATTTT. This sequence encodes CSATSDLRNTIYF.

This clonotype was detected only a few times. The chain is built from TRBV11-2 and TRBJ2-1; TRBD2 agrees at 7 bases. The CDR3 totals 16 residues. The junction had 4 bases not matched to a gene; V was cut back by 2 bases and J by 0 bases. CDR1 is SGHAT, CDR2 FQNNGV, per germline. The CDR3 nucleotides are TGTGCCAGCAGCTTAATTCGCGGGAGCTCCTACAATGAGCAGTTCTTC. Residues: CASSLIRGSSYNEQFF.

The sample holds a few counts of this clonotype. This sequence joins TRBV7-2 and TRBJ1-1; no reliable D call. Per the germline V gene, CDR1 is SGHTA and CDR2 is FQGNSA. The V and J ends lost 3 bases and 0 bases respectively, with 5 bases between them. This CDR3 is 13 amino acids long. CDR3 region: CASSFKMNTEAFF. CDR3 DNA: TGTGCCAGCAGCTTCAAAATGAACACTGAAGCTTTCTTT. The full variable domain, with the rest looked up from reference TRBV7-2 and TRBJ1-1, is GAGVSQSPSNKVTEKGKDVELRCDPISGHTALYWYRQSLGQGLEFLIYFQGNSAPDKSGLPSDRFSAERTGGSVSTLTIQRTQQEDSAVYLCASSFKMNTEAFFGQGTRLTVV.

This clonotype was picked up many times. The gene calls are TRBV2 and TRBJ1-1; 9 nucleotides line up with TRBD1. Germline V gene sequence: CDR1 SNHLY, CDR2 FYNNEI. After removal of 5 bases from V and 6 bases from J, the junction contained 13 bases not matched to a gene. This CDR3 is 16 amino acids long. The CDR3 nucleotides are TGTGCCAGCAGTCCTCCGGGACAGGGTGGCTTGGCTGAAGCTTTCTTT. As protein: CASSPPGQGGLAEAFF.

This clonotype was observed a handful of times. The CDR3 spells CASSLGSGTGSTDTQYF. The CDR3 DNA is TGCGCCAGCAGCTTGGGCTCCGGGACAGGTAGCACAGATACGCAGTATTTT. The J gene is TRBJ2-3, the V gene TRBV5-1, with 8 bases lining up with TRBD1. J lost 0 bases, V lost 0 bases, and 6 bases had no gene match. The CDR3 is made up of 17 amino acids. In germline, CDR1 is SGHRS, CDR2 YFSETQ.

The rearrangement joins TRBV20-1 to TRBJ2-7; D possibly corresponds to TRBD2 (5 bases). The germline CDR1 and CDR2 sequences are DFQATT and SNEGSKA (reference sequence). This CDR3 contains 13 residues. V gave up 4 bases and J gave up 12 bases, with 22 bases separating them. Here the CDR3 reads CSATSSMGSSMYF. As DNA, the CDR3 is TGCAGTGCTACCAGCTCGATGGGGAGTAGTATGTACTTC.

This clonotype appeared a few times. This chain uses TRBV6-5 with TRBJ1-1; tentative D call: TRBD1 (5 bases). Per germline, CDR1 MNHEY and CDR2 SVGAGI. This CDR3 spans 13 amino acids. The V end lost 2 bases, the J end lost 6 bases, and 10 bases lay between the germline ends. CDR3 nucleotide sequence: TGTGCCAGCAGTTACGGACATTTCGCTGAAGCTTTCTTT. Its protein is CASSYGHFAEAFF.

This clonotype was detected ten times or more. The chain recombines TRBV7-2 with TRBJ2-2; D is unclear. Germline CDR1 reads SGHTA; CDR2 reads FQGNSA. With 1 base removed from V and 5 bases from J, the gap between germline ends came to 8 bases. The CDR3 spans 14 residues. In DNA, the CDR3 is TGTGCCAGCAGCTTAGACGCGGCAACCGGGGAGCTGTTTTTT. It codes for CASSLDAATGELFF.

In this sample, this clonotype turned up a few times. The chain uses TRBV28 and TRBJ2-1; no reliable D call. The CDR3 spans 14 residues. V lost 3 bases, J lost 5 bases, and 11 bases lay in between. Germline V gene sequence: CDR1 MDHEN, CDR2 SYDVKM. CDR3 residues: CASSLGSLDNEQFF. The DNA for the CDR3 is TGTGCCAGCAGTTTGGGTTCCCTTGACAATGAGCAGTTCTTC.

This clonotype was counted only a few times. CDR3 loop: CASSLIGGLAGGGEQFF. CDR3 sequence (DNA): TGTGCCAGCAGCTTAATAGGAGGACTAGCGGGAGGAGGAGAGCAGTTCTTC. The V and J genes are TRBV11-2 and TRBJ2-1, with 14 bases aligning to TRBD2. This CDR3 has 17 residues. Trimming removed 2 bases from V and 10 bases from J; junction bases left unmatched: 10. Germline assignment: CDR1 SGHAT and CDR2 FQNNGV.

This clonotype was detected many times. The V and J genes are TRBV18 and TRBJ1-2; the D gene is possibly TRBD1 (6 bases). CDR1 is KGHSH and CDR2 is LQKENI in the germline V gene. The V gene lost 3 bases and the J gene lost 6 bases, with 14 bases spanning the gap. The CDR3 consists of 14 residues. CDR3 protein: CASSPGRQDNGYTF. CDR3 sequence (DNA): TGTGCCAGCTCACCGGGGAGACAGGACAATGGCTACACCTTC. The entire variable domain, with the rest obtained from reference TRBV18 and TRBJ1-2, is as follows: NAGVMQNPRHLVRRRGQEARLRCSPMKGHSHVYWYRQLPEEGLKFMVYLQKENIIDESGMPKERFSAEFPKEGPSILRIQQVVRGDSAAYFCASSPGRQDNGYTFGSGTRLTVV.

This clonotype was counted at least ten times. The gene calls are TRBV20-1 and TRBJ2-5, with 8 bases aligning to TRBD2. The CDR3 contains 15 residues. Germline-derived CDR1 and CDR2 are DFQATT and SNEGSKA (reference sequence). The J segment lost 5 bases and the V segment lost 3 bases, leaving 11 bases of the junction unmatched. This chain's CDR3 is CSARTTSGSWETQYF. The CDR3 DNA reads as TGCAGTGCTAGGACTACCAGCGGGAGTTGGGAGACCCAGTACTTC.

The chain links TRBV29-1 to TRBJ2-7; D is perhaps TRBD1 or TRBD2 (7 bases each). The germline CDR1 and CDR2 sequences are SQVTM and ANQGSEA. The V end was cut by 4 bases, the J end by 5 bases, with 18 bases between. This CDR3 comprises 14 residues. The CDR3 loop is CSVGLGGSGNEQYF. The CDR3 nucleotides read TGCAGCGTTGGATTAGGGGGCAGCGGGAACGAGCAGTACTTC.

This chain uses TRBV12-3 or TRBV12-4 with TRBJ2-5, with TRBD2 matching 11 bases. CDR3 length: 17 residues. V gave up 1 base and J gave up 4 bases; unmatched junction bases: 8. CDR3 in DNA: TGTGCCAGCAGTTTAGTCGGAATAGCGGGAGGGCTAGAGACCCAGTACTTC. Translated: CASSLVGIAGGLETQYF.

The gene calls are TRBV4-3 and TRBJ1-2; D unclear. CDR3 length equals 14 residues. Per germline, CDR1 LGHNA and CDR2 YSLEER. Trimming pared 1 base from V and 6 bases from J, leaving 12 bases between. The CDR3 sequence: CASSQVYGGHGYTF. CDR3 coding DNA: TGCGCCAGCAGCCAAGTTTATGGTGGGCATGGCTACACCTTC.

V and J are TRBV7-8 and TRBJ2-5, with D uncertain. V shed 0 bases and J shed 5 bases, with 13 bases lying between them. This CDR3 has 15 residues. Germline V gene sequence: CDR1 SGHVS, CDR2 FQNEAQ. CDR3 region: CASSLAGFTRETQYF. The CDR3 DNA follows: TGTGCCAGCAGCTTAGCGGGGTTCACCCGGGAGACCCAGTACTTC.

This clonotype was counted ten times or more. This chain joins TRBV7-2 and TRBJ2-1; no reliable D call. CDR1 is SGHTA and CDR2 is FQGNSA in the germline V gene. Trimming pared 5 bases from V and 4 bases from J, leaving 18 bases between. The CDR3 runs to 16 residues. Here the CDR3 reads CASSRIQFTDYNEQFF. CDR3 in DNA: TGTGCCAGCAGCCGCATCCAATTTACCGATTACAATGAGCAGTTCTTC.

This chain uses TRBV19 with TRBJ2-1; 8 bases are shared with TRBD2. Germline V gene lookup returns CDR1 LNHDA and CDR2 SQIVND (reference sequence). The J segment lost 2 bases and the V segment lost 7 bases, leaving 7 bases of the junction unmatched. This CDR3 comprises 15 residues. CDR3 protein: CASNLAGMAYNEQFF. The DNA of the CDR3 is TGTGCCAGTAACTTAGCGGGAATGGCCTACAATGAGCAGTTCTTC.

This chain uses TRBV7-8 with TRBJ1-1; D remains unclear. The length of the CDR3 is 14 residues. Germline V gene sequence: CDR1 SGHVS, CDR2 FQNEAQ. Trimming took off 5 bases at V and 0 bases at J, with 10 bases between the two ends. CDR3 region: CASSLGPLNTEAFF. For the CDR3, the DNA is TGTGCCAGCAGCCTCGGGCCCTTGAACACTGAAGCTTTCTTT.

CDR3 region: CASRGGQGSEQYF. CDR3 in DNA: TGTGCCAGCAGAGGAGGACAGGGTTCCGAGCAGTACTTC. The chain combines TRBV2 with TRBJ2-7, with 8 bases lining up with TRBD1. With 6 bases clipped from V and 6 bases from J, the junction kept 7 bases outside the gene matches. CDR1 is SNHLY, CDR2 FYNNEI, per germline. This CDR3 has 13 amino acids.

The rearrangement links TRBV6-1 to TRBJ1-5, with 7 bases lining up with TRBD1. CDR1 and CDR2 (germline): MNHNS, SASEGT. The CDR3 consists of 15 residues. V lost 6 bases to trimming and J lost 0 bases; unmatched junction nucleotides: 5. Here the CDR3 reads CASRPGGYSNQPQHF. The CDR3 DNA reads as TGTGCCAGCAGACCAGGGGGGTATAGCAATCAGCCCCAGCATTTT.

This clonotype occurred a few times. The rearrangement joins TRBV29-1 to TRBJ1-1; 9 positions agree with TRBD1. From germline, CDR1 is SQVTM and CDR2 ANQGSEA. This CDR3 has 14 amino acids. J lost 7 bases, V lost 4 bases, and 10 bases had no gene match. The CDR3 sequence: CSVAVGQGFNEAFF. CDR3 bases: TGCAGCGTTGCCGTAGGACAGGGGTTTAATGAAGCTTTCTTT.

J is TRBJ2-5 and V is TRBV12-3 or TRBV12-4; the match to TRBD2 covers 12 bases. V was clipped by 6 bases and J by 5 bases; unmatched bases: 7. The CDR3 totals 15 residues. The CDR3 spells CASSQRTSGVETQYF. The CDR3 DNA reads as TGTGCCAGCAGCCAAAGGACTAGCGGGGTGGAGACCCAGTACTTC.

V and J are TRBV20-1 and TRBJ1-2, with 10 bases fitting TRBD1. V shed 2 bases, J shed 4 bases, and the junction held 4 bases outside the gene matches. This CDR3 is 14 amino acids long. Germline V lookup: CDR1 DFQATT, CDR2 SNEGSKA (reference sequence). CDR3 residues: CSARSGQGFYGYTF. The CDR3 bases are TGCAGTGCTAGATCGGGACAGGGGTTCTATGGCTACACCTTC.